These 12 T cell receptor beta chains share one sample of origin, sequenced in a study of blood T cell repertoires in COVID-19. Sequencing was performed with immunoSEQ multiplex PCR; in TCRdb, only in-frame clones are kept and a portion is missing. The sample includes roughly 290,000 clones, approximately 84% of them seen just once. The material sequenced was peripheral blood. These receptors all stem from a person between 65 and 79 years old with COVID-19, enrolled during active disease.

This chain joins TRBV5-6 and TRBJ1-5, with a possible D match to TRBD1 (5 bases). CDR3 length: 12 amino acids. Germline CDR1 SGHDT, CDR2 YYEEEE. V lost 5 bases and J 6 bases, leaving 9 bases between the germline ends. This chain's CDR3 is CASSSGGQPQHF. CDR3 in DNA: TGTGCCAGCAGTTCGGGGGGTCAGCCCCAGCATTTT.

This rearrangement joins TRBV19 to TRBJ2-7, with TRBD2 identical over 10 bases. The CDR3 has 15 residues. Germline assignment: CDR1 LNHDA and CDR2 SQIVND (reference sequence). V lost 5 bases, J lost 3 bases, and 7 bases stayed unmatched. The chain's CDR3 is CASSPLSGRFYEQYF. In nucleotides, the CDR3 is TGTGCCAGTAGTCCCCTTAGCGGGAGGTTCTACGAGCAGTACTTC.

CDR3: CASSLAAGGGETQYF. DNA of the CDR3: TGTGCCAGCAGCTTAGCAGCGGGGGGTGGAGAGACCCAGTACTTC. This chain uses TRBV7-9 with TRBJ2-5, with TRBD2 matching over 9 bases. The V and J ends lost 0 bases and 4 bases, in that order; junction bases with no gene match: 3. This CDR3 is built from 15 residues. CDR1 is SEHNR, CDR2 FQNEAQ, per germline (reference sequence).

A single count supports this clone. This sequence joins TRBV5-1 and TRBJ2-1; 7 bases are a match to TRBD1. J was trimmed by 0 bases and V by 0 bases; bases with no gene match: 3. Germline values: CDR1 SGHRS, CDR2 YFSETQ. The CDR3 has 16 residues. The DNA for the CDR3 is TGCGCCAGCAGCTTGGGCCCAGGGGGCTCCTACAATGAGCAGTTCTTC. Translating gives CASSLGPGGSYNEQFF.

The V gene is TRBV20-1, the J gene TRBJ2-3; TRBD2 matches 8 bases. Germline-derived CDR1 and CDR2 are DFQATT and SNEGSKA (reference sequence). V lost 3 bases to trimming and J lost 3 bases; unmatched junction nucleotides: 8. The CDR3 extends over 15 amino acids. The CDR3 loop is CSASFGGDPTDTQYF. In nucleotides, the CDR3 is TGCAGTGCTAGTTTCGGGGGGGACCCAACAGATACGCAGTATTTT.

Notes on this clone: This same CDR3 is encoded by further DNA sequences in the sample. The chain has TRBV30 and TRBJ2-1; 8 positions match TRBD2. Germline V CDR1 and CDR2: GTSNPN, SVGIG (reference sequence). The V segment lost 1 base and the J segment 6 bases; nucleotides outside the gene matches: 2. This CDR3 is 13 amino acids long. In DNA form, the CDR3 reads TGTGCCTGGAGTGGTCTAGCGGGCAATGAGCAGTTCTTC. Translating it yields CAWSGLAGNEQFF.

This chain joins TRBV28 and TRBJ1-5; D is perhaps TRBD1 (5 bases). The CDR3 is 18 residues long. Germline assignment: CDR1 MDHEN and CDR2 SYDVKM. Between the trimmed V and J ends, which lost 4 bases and 3 bases, there was a span of 22 bases. CDR3 residues: CASSWGMGSRAPNQPQHF. DNA of the CDR3: TGTGCCAGCAGTTGGGGTATGGGAAGCAGGGCTCCCAATCAGCCCCAGCATTTT.

The chain employs TRBV3-1 (or the pseudogene TRBV3-2) and TRBJ2-5; no clear D. Germline CDR1 reads LGHDT; CDR2 reads YNNKEL (reference sequence). Deletions cut 4 bases from V and 1 base from J, with 7 bases between. There are 13 residues in the CDR3. CDR3 region: CASSPPGQETQYF. The DNA for the CDR3 is TGTGCCAGCAGCCCCCCGGGCCAAGAGACCCAGTACTTC.

The chain recombines TRBV7-2 with TRBJ2-1; D is possibly TRBD1 (6 bases). The CDR3 length is 17 residues. Trimming cost V 1 base and J 7 bases, with 20 bases left between them. The germline gives CDR1 SGHTA, CDR2 FQGNSA. CDR3 amino acids: CASSLGRGTPWGNEQFF. CDR3 in DNA: TGTGCCAGCAGCTTAGGCAGGGGCACCCCCTGGGGGAATGAGCAGTTCTTC. Supplemented by reference TRBV7-2 and TRBJ2-1, the full variable domain reads GAGVSQSPSNKVTEKGKDVELRCDPISGHTALYWYRQSLGQGLEFLIYFQGNSAPDKSGLPSDRFSAERTGGSVSTLTIQRTQQEDSAVYLCASSLGRGTPWGNEQFFGPGTRLTVL.

V and J are TRBV19 and TRBJ2-1; perhaps TRBD1 as D (5 bases). The CDR3 extends over 15 amino acids. Germline V gene data show CDR1 as LNHDA and CDR2 as SQIVND (reference sequence). Trimming stripped 3 bases from V and 4 bases from J, with 13 bases between. The CDR3: CASSIEVRAYNEQFF. CDR3 DNA: TGTGCCAGTAGTATCGAGGTCAGGGCTTACAATGAGCAGTTCTTC.

This chain joins TRBV7-3 and TRBJ1-6, with TRBD1 as a possible D gene (5 bases). The V end lost 5 bases, the J end lost 9 bases, and 14 bases lay between the germline ends. The CDR3 sequence is 14 residues long. The germline gives CDR1 SGHTA, CDR2 FQGTGA. Written as DNA, the CDR3 is TGTGCCAGCAGCGGGGCAGTGGAGGGTTCACCCCTCCACTTT. Translation gives CASSGAVEGSPLHF.

This clone was seen once. V and J are TRBV6-2 or TRBV6-3 and TRBJ2-7, with D possibly TRBD2 on 5 matching bases. The CDR3 covers 12 residues. With 3 bases removed from V and 5 bases from J, the gap between germline ends came to 8 bases. CDR1 is MNHEY, CDR2 SVGEGT, per germline. As DNA, the CDR3 is TGTGCCAGCAGTTATACGAGGGACGAGCAGTACTTC. This sequence encodes CASSYTRDEQYF.